These 22 T cell receptor beta chains share one sample of origin, sequenced in a study of Graves' ophthalmopathy and Graves' hyperthyroidism. Amplified material comprised TCR beta CDR3 regions derived from RNA transcripts. Second-round multiplex PCR came after a first-round RT-PCR that employed HTBI primers. A single record per CDR3 protein comes from TCRdb applying MiXCR to the multiplex PCR reads. The table shows about 400,000 distinct CDR3 sequences, with roughly 18% occurring only once. The sample consisted of peripheral blood. These receptors all stem from a woman aged 18 to 35 with Graves' ophthalmopathy.

This clonotype was found many times. The chain recombines TRBV20-1 with TRBJ1-1, with D hard to call. Germline CDR1 reads DFQATT; CDR2 reads SNEGSKA (reference sequence). V lost 5 bases, J lost 3 bases, and 7 bases lay in between. The length of the CDR3 is 11 residues. The CDR3 region is CSAGRDTEAFF. Here the CDR3 DNA reads TGCAGTGCTGGGAGGGACACTGAAGCTTTCTTT.

This clonotype was found many times. The CDR3 DNA reads as TGTGCCTGGAACCGGGCACCGGGAACCCCGAAATTGGAGACCCAGTACTTC. Its translation is CAWNRAPGTPKLETQYF. The rearrangement uses TRBV30 and TRBJ2-5; TRBD2 might be the D (5 bases). V was shortened by 4 bases and J by 5 bases, with 26 bases between the two germline ends. CDR3 length: 17 residues. Germline CDR1 and CDR2: GTSNPN and SVGIG (reference sequence).

The DNA for the CDR3 is TGTGCCAGCAGCCGACTAGCGGGAGCCCTCTACGAGCAGTACTTC. As protein: CASSRLAGALYEQYF. This chain uses TRBV7-2 with TRBJ2-7; the match to TRBD2 covers 12 bases. Germline CDR1 and CDR2: SGHTA and FQGNSA. With 5 bases clipped from V and 3 bases from J, the junction kept 5 bases outside the gene matches. There are 15 residues in the CDR3.

This clonotype has only a few counts. The rearrangement joins TRBV12-3 or TRBV12-4 to TRBJ1-5, with D unresolved. Trimming stripped 6 bases from V and 11 bases from J, with 11 bases between. The CDR3 consists of 11 residues. In DNA form, the CDR3 reads TGTGCCAGCAGCCCCGGGAAGGCCCAGCATTTT. This translates into CASSPGKAQHF.

The chain couples TRBV29-1 to TRBJ1-1; a weak D match, TRBD1 (6 bases). Germline V gives CDR1 SQVTM, CDR2 ANQGSEA. V lost 5 bases to trimming and J lost 0 bases, with 10 bases between them. CDR3 length equals 13 residues. CDR3 sequence: CSVLTGLNTEAFF. As DNA, the CDR3 is TGCAGCGTTCTCACAGGGCTGAACACTGAAGCTTTCTTT. The entire variable domain, with the rest obtained from reference TRBV29-1 and TRBJ1-1, is as follows: SAVISQKPSRDICQRGTSLTIQCQVDSQVTMMFWYRQQPGQSLTLIATANQGSEATYESGFVIDKFPISRPNLTFSTLTVSNMSPEDSSIYLCSVLTGLNTEAFFGQGTRLTVV.

This clonotype has a count of ten or more. An end of the junction differs from the germline gene, which may be a read error. The V call is TRBV28, the J call TRBJ2-7; TRBD1 is a possible D gene (8 bases). The CDR3 is 12 amino acids. Germline V CDR1 and CDR2: MDHEN, SYDVKM. CDR3 coding DNA: TGTGCCAGCAGTTTGAGCGGGACAGGTCTCGGGTTC. Its translation is CASSLSGTGLGF.

Ten or more counts support this clonotype. Here the CDR3 DNA reads TGCAGTGCTAGAGGGCCCGGAGAGACCCAGTACTTC. Its translation: CSARGPGETQYF. The chain is built from TRBV20-1 and TRBJ2-5; D not resolved. Between the trimmed V and J ends, which lost 1 base and 4 bases, there was a span of 7 bases. Germline assignment: CDR1 DFQATT and CDR2 SNEGSKA (reference sequence). The CDR3 loop spans 12 amino acids.

This clonotype was observed a few times. The chain combines TRBV4-2 with TRBJ1-2; D uncertain. V was clipped by 1 base and J by 6 bases, with 24 bases between them. CDR1 and CDR2 (germline): LGHNA, YNFKEQ. This CDR3 is built from 18 residues. The CDR3 DNA reads TGTGCCAGCAGCCAAGTGGCAGGTCAACCCCTAATAGGTAATGGCTACACCTTC. This encodes CASSQVAGQPLIGNGYTF.

This clonotype was observed many times. This chain links TRBV11-2 with TRBJ2-7, with D unclear. With 5 bases removed from V and 4 bases from J, the gap between germline ends came to 15 bases. The CDR3 runs to 14 residues. Germline V gene sequence: CDR1 SGHAT, CDR2 FQNNGV. CDR3 bases: TGTGCCAGCAGCACTGATCTAGGGATTTACGAGCAGTACTTC. Amino acid sequence: CASSTDLGIYEQYF.

V is TRBV6-2 or TRBV6-3 and J is TRBJ1-1; D perhaps matches TRBD1 (6 bases). Trimming removed 6 bases at V and 3 bases at J, with 17 bases between. The CDR3 loop spans 15 amino acids. CDR1 and CDR2 from the germline V gene are MNHEY and SVGEGT. CDR3 DNA sequence: TGTGCCAGCAGCAACGCGGGGGCGGGGGACACTGAAGCTTTCTTT. Its protein is CASSNAGAGDTEAFF.

This clonotype was seen many times. The chain carries TRBV11-3 and TRBJ2-7, with TRBD1 as a possible D gene (6 bases). This CDR3 has 18 amino acids. The germline CDR1 and CDR2 sequences are SGHNT and YENEEA. The V gene lost 5 bases and the J gene lost 4 bases, with 27 bases spanning the gap. The CDR3 nucleotides read TGTGCCAGCAGCCCCCGTCAATCCCGGGACACAACTCCTTACGAGCAGTACTTC. This gives the protein CASSPRQSRDTTPYEQYF.

This clonotype has a count of ten or more. This rearrangement joins TRBV7-2 to TRBJ1-2; TRBD1 is a possible D gene (5 bases). CDR1 SGHTA and CDR2 FQGNSA come from the germline V gene. The CDR3 covers 16 residues. The V and J ends lost 0 bases and 4 bases respectively, with 15 bases between them. CDR3 sequence: CASSLAVIRGPYGYTF. CDR3 nucleotides: TGTGCCAGCAGCTTAGCGGTGATACGGGGACCCTATGGCTACACCTTC.

The sample holds many counts of this clonotype. The J gene is TRBJ2-6, the V gene TRBV27; TRBD1 aligns across 8 bases. J lost 7 bases, V lost 8 bases, and 19 bases had no gene match. There are 18 residues in the CDR3. The V gene's germline CDR1 is MNHEY and CDR2 SMNVEV (reference sequence). The CDR3: CASCQVPLDRENANVLTF. CDR3 bases: TGTGCCAGCTGCCAGGTGCCACTGGACAGGGAAAATGCCAACGTCCTGACTTTC.

This clonotype came up many times. The V call is TRBV30, the J call TRBJ1-1; D call uncertain. The germline V gene encodes CDR1 GTSNPN and CDR2 SVGIG (reference sequence). V lost 4 bases and J lost 6, with 24 bases in between. The CDR3 covers 16 residues. CDR3 nucleotide sequence: TGTGCCTGGACCGACATTTGGAGGGAGTCTATCCCTGAAGCTTTCTTT. Translation: CAWTDIWRESIPEAFF.

This clonotype was counted at least ten times. The chain employs TRBV5-1 and TRBJ2-4; 7 bases fit TRBD1. V lost 4 bases to trimming and J lost 0 bases; unmatched junction nucleotides: 4. Per the germline V gene, CDR1 is SGHRS and CDR2 is YFSETQ. This CDR3 has 15 residues. The chain's CDR3 is CASSGTDLAKNIQYF. CDR3 coding DNA: TGCGCCAGCAGCGGGACAGATCTAGCCAAAAACATTCAGTACTTC.

In this sample, this clonotype turned up many times. J is TRBJ1-1 and V is TRBV6-2 or TRBV6-3, with TRBD1 matching over 9 bases. Germline CDR1 is MNHEY and CDR2 is SVGEGT. The V gene end was trimmed by 5 bases and the J gene end by 1 base; junction bases not matched to a gene: 2. This CDR3 comprises 14 residues. This chain's CDR3 is CASSPDRGNTEAFF. CDR3 nucleotides: TGTGCCAGCAGTCCGGACAGGGGGAACACTGAAGCTTTCTTT.

This clonotype was recorded at least ten times. This chain links TRBV14 with TRBJ2-6; D is uncertain. Germline assignment: CDR1 SGHDN and CDR2 FVKESK. This CDR3 comprises 17 residues. V lost 4 bases and J 0 bases, leaving 13 bases between the germline ends. The CDR3 bases are TGTGCCAGCAGCCCCTTAGGCCGCCGCTCTGGGGCCAACGTCCTGACTTTC. It encodes CASSPLGRRSGANVLTF.

This clonotype showed up many times. This chain connects TRBV4-1 to TRBJ1-1, with no clear D. Germline lookup yields CDR1 MGHRA and CDR2 YSYEKL. The CDR3 runs to 15 residues. V lost 3 bases, J lost 1 base, and 12 bases lay in between. DNA of the CDR3: TGCGCCAGCAGCCACGGGGAGTTGAGGAACACTGAAGCTTTCTTT. This encodes CASSHGELRNTEAFF.

The rearrangement joins TRBV20-1 to TRBJ2-7; 9 bases are a match to TRBD2. After removal of 0 bases from V and 3 bases from J, the junction contained 9 bases not matched to a gene. The CDR3 is made up of 16 amino acids. Per germline, CDR1 DFQATT and CDR2 SNEGSKA (reference sequence). The CDR3 nucleotides read TGCAGTGCTAGAGATCCCCAGACTAGCGGAGTCTACGAGCAGTACTTC. Protein sequence: CSARDPQTSGVYEQYF.

This clonotype was seen repeatedly, ten times or more. The chain joins TRBV10-2 to TRBJ1-5, with D possibly TRBD1 on 6 matching bases. The length of the CDR3 is 14 residues. Trimming shortened V by 6 bases and J by 7 bases, and 16 bases separated the two germline ends. The germline V gene has CDR1 WSHSY and CDR2 SAAADI. CDR3: CASSYTGIYQPQHF. The CDR3 DNA reads TGCGCCAGCAGCTACACAGGGATTTACCAGCCCCAGCATTTT.

As regards this clonotype: The junction departs from the called germline gene at one end, perhaps through a read error. V and J are TRBV11-2 and TRBJ2-7; 7 bases agree with TRBD2. Germline V gene data show CDR1 as SGHAT and CDR2 as FQNNGV. This CDR3 has 14 amino acids. CDR3 nucleotide sequence: TGTGCCAGCAGCCAGGGACTAAACTCCTGCGAGCAGTACTTC. Protein product: CASSQGLNSCEQYF. The whole variable domain, filled in from reference TRBV11-2 and TRBJ2-7, reads EAGVAQSPRYKIIEKRQSVAFWCNPISGHATLYWYQQILGQGPKLLIQFQNNGVVDDSQLPKDRFSAERLKGVDSTLKIQPAKLEDSAVYLCASSQGLNSCEQYFGPGTRLTVT.

This clonotype has a count of ten or more. The chain is built from TRBV7-2 and TRBJ2-7; either TRBD1 or TRBD2 may supply D (5 bases each). Trimming shortened V by 5 bases and J by 5 bases, and 10 bases separated the two germline ends. The germline V gene encodes CDR1 SGHTA and CDR2 FQGNSA. The CDR3 loop spans 12 amino acids. CDR3 nucleotides: TGTGCCAGCAGCCGCGAGGGGAACGAGCAGTACTTC. Protein product: CASSREGNEQYF. The complete variable domain, with remaining parts taken from reference TRBV7-2 and TRBJ2-7, reads GAGVSQSPSNKVTEKGKDVELRCDPISGHTALYWYRQSLGQGLEFLIYFQGNSAPDKSGLPSDRFSAERTGGSVSTLTIQRTQQEDSAVYLCASSREGNEQYFGPGTRLTVT.